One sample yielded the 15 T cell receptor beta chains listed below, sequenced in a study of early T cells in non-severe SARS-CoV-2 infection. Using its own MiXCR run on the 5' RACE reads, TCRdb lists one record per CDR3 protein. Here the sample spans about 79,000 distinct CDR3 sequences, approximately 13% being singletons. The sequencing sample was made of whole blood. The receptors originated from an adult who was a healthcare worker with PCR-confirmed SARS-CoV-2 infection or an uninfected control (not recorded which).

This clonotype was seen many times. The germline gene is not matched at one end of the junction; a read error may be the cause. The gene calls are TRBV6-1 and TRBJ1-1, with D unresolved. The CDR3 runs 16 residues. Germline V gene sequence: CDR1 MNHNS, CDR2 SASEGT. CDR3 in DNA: TGTGCCAGCCGTGATGGACTCTCACCGACGGGTACTGAAGCTTTCTTT. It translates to CASRDGLSPTGTEAFF.

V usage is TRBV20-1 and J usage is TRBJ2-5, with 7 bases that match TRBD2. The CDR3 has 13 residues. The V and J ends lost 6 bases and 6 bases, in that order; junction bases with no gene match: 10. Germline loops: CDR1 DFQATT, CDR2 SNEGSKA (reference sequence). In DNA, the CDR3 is TGCAGTGCCGCCCCGGGGGGTCAGAAGACCCAGTACTTC. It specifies CSAAPGGQKTQYF.

CDR3 coding DNA: TGTGCCATCGGGGGGAGTGCCACCTACGAGCAGTACTTC. Its translation: CAIGGSATYEQYF. This chain links TRBV10-3 with TRBJ2-7; possibly TRBD2 for D (6 bases). V gave up 8 bases and J gave up 2 bases, with 13 bases separating them. Germline CDR1 ENHRY, CDR2 SYGVKD. The CDR3 runs to 13 residues.

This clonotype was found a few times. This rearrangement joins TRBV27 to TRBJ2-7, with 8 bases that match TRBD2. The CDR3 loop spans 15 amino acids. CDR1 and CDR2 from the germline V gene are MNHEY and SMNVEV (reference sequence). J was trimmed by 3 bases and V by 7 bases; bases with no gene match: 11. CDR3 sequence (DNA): TGTGCCAGCACCAAACTCGCGAGCGGGAGCTACGAGCAGTACTTC. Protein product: CASTKLASGSYEQYF.

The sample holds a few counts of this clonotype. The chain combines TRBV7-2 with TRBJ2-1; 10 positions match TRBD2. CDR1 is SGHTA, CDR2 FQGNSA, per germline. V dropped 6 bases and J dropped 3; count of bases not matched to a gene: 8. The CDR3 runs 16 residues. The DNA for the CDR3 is TGTGCCAGCAGTCCGCAGACTAGCGGGTACTACAATGAGCAGTTCTTC. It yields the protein CASSPQTSGYYNEQFF.

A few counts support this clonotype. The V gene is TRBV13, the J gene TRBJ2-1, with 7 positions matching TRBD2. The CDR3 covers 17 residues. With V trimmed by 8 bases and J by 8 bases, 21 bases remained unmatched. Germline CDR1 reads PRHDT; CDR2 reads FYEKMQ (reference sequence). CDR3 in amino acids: CASRARLSGVPGDEQFF. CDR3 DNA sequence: TGTGCCAGCCGAGCCCGACTAAGCGGGGTCCCTGGGGATGAGCAGTTCTTC.

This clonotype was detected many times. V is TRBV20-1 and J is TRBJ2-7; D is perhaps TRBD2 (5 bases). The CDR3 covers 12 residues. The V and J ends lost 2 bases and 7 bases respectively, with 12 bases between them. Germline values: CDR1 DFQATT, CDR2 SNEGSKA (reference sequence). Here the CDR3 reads CSARTGVGEQYF. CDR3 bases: TGCAGTGCTAGAACCGGGGTCGGGGAGCAGTACTTC.

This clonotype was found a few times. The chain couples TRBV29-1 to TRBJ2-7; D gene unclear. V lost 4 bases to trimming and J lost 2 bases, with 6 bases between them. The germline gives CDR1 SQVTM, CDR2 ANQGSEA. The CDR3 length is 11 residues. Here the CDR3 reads CSVGDTYEQYF. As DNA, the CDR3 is TGCAGCGTTGGGGATACCTACGAGCAGTACTTC.

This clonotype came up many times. CDR3 loop: CASSWKDNTGELFF. The CDR3 DNA sequence: TGCGCCAGCAGCTGGAAGGACAACACCGGGGAGCTGTTTTTT. This chain links TRBV5-1 with TRBJ2-2; D unclear. The germline V gene encodes CDR1 SGHRS and CDR2 YFSETQ. There are 14 residues in the CDR3. With 3 bases removed from V and 2 bases from J, the gap between germline ends came to 8 bases.

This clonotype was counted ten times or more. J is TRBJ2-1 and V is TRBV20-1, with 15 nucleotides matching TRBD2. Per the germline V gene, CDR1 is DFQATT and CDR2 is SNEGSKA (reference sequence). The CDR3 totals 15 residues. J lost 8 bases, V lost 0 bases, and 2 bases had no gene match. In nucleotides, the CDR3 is TGCAGTGCTAGAGAAGGGACTAGCGGGAGGTATGAGCAGTTCTTC. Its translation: CSAREGTSGRYEQFF.

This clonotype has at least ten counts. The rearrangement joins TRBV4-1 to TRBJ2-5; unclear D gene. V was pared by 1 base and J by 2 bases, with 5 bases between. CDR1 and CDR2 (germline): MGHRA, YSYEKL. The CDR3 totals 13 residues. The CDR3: CASSQGGQETQYF. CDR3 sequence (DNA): TGCGCCAGCAGCCAAGGGGGACAAGAGACCCAGTACTTC.

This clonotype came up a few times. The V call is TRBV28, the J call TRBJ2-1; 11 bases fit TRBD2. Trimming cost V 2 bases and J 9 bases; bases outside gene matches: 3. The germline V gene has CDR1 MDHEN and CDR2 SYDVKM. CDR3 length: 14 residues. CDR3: CASSLRLAGGEQFF. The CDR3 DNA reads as TGTGCCAGCAGTTTACGGCTAGCGGGAGGTGAGCAGTTCTTC.

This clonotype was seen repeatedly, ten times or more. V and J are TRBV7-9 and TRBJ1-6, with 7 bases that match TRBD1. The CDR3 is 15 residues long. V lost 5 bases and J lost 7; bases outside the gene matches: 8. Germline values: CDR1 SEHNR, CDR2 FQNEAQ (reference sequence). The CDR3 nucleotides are TGTGCCAGCAGCCCCACAGGGGCTGGAAATTCACCCCTCCACTTT. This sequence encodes CASSPTGAGNSPLHF.

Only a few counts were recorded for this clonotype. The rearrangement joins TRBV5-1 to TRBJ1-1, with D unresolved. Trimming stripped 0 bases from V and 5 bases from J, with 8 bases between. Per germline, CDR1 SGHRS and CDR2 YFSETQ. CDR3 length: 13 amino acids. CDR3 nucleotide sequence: TGCGCCAGCAGCTTGGCAGAGAGGACTGAAGCTTTCTTT. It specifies CASSLAERTEAFF.

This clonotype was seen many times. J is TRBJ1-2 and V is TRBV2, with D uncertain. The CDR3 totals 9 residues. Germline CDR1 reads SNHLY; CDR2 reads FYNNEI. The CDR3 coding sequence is TGTGCACAGCCCCCCGGCTACACCTTC. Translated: CAQPPGYTF.